Listed here are 21 T cell receptor beta chains from one sample, sequenced in a study of T cell repertoires in cytomegalovirus infection. TCRdb reprocessed the reads with MiXCR, giving one entry per CDR3 protein. Of roughly 200,000 distinct CDR3 sequences listed, about 38% were seen once; the top ten hold 59%. These TCRs' antigens remain unknown. Sample: CD8+ T cells from cultured PBMCs, taken from culture after CMV antigen stimulation. All receptors derive from a human donor in good health (CMV status not recorded). Some clones in this sample may be carry-over from other donors' samples.

The chain combines TRBV14 with TRBJ2-3; TRBD1 matches at 10 bases. Germline CDR1 and CDR2: SGHDN and FVKESK. The CDR3 is 19 amino acids. The trim removed 4 bases at V and 0 bases at J, leaving 13 bases unmatched. The CDR3 spells CASSLAGTGERPSTDTQYF. The DNA for the CDR3 is TGTGCCAGCAGCCTAGCGGGGACAGGGGAGCGACCTAGCACAGATACGCAGTATTTT.

The chain joins TRBV11-2 to TRBJ2-7; possibly TRBD2 for D (5 bases). This CDR3 is built from 17 residues. Per germline, CDR1 SGHAT and CDR2 FQNNGV. The V and J ends lost 5 bases and 4 bases respectively, with 24 bases between them. The CDR3 DNA reads TGTGCCAGCAGCGGAAGCGGTTCGGCGACCACCGGTTACGAGCAGTACTTC. Protein: CASSGSGSATTGYEQYF.

This clonotype was seen only a few times. The chain employs TRBV4-1 and TRBJ2-1; D call uncertain. Germline-derived CDR1 and CDR2 are MGHRA and YSYEKL. V was clipped by 4 bases and J by 5 bases, with 15 bases between them. The CDR3 is 15 residues long. The CDR3 DNA follows: TGCGCCAGCAGCCGGAACGAAGACTGGAACAATGAGCAGTTCTTC. Amino acids: CASSRNEDWNNEQFF.

CDR3 residues: CASSLTGTAADTQYF. The CDR3 nucleotides are TGTGCCAGCAGCTTAACCGGTACAGCAGCAGATACGCAGTATTTT. This sequence joins TRBV7-3 and TRBJ2-3; D is uncertain. There are 15 residues in the CDR3. Germline CDR1 is SGHTA and CDR2 is FQGTGA. Trimming removed 0 bases at V and 4 bases at J, with 11 bases between.

The chain recombines TRBV29-1 with TRBJ2-7; 9 bases are a match to TRBD1. Germline lookup yields CDR1 SQVTM and CDR2 ANQGSEA. Trimming at V came to 7 bases and at J to 7 bases, leaving 8 bases not matched to a gene. The CDR3 totals 12 residues. For the CDR3, the DNA is TGCAGCGCCGGACAGGGGCAGGGTGAGCAGTACTTC. It yields the protein CSAGQGQGEQYF.

The chain employs TRBV5-4 and TRBJ2-7; 8 positions agree with TRBD1. Germline-derived CDR1 and CDR2 are SGHNT and YYREEE (reference sequence). This CDR3 region has 15 residues. J was trimmed by 6 bases and V by 3 bases; bases with no gene match: 11. Written as DNA, the CDR3 is TGTGCCAGCAGCTCACCAGACAGGGGTCGGCCCGAGCAGTACTTC. Protein: CASSSPDRGRPEQYF.

The V gene is TRBV7-2, the J gene TRBJ2-7, with 10 bases lining up with TRBD1. Losses at the gene ends were 1 base for V and 3 bases for J; bases not matched to a gene: 3. The CDR3 sequence is 15 residues long. The germline gives CDR1 SGHTA, CDR2 FQGNSA. CDR3 sequence: CASSLVGTGVYEQYF. CDR3 DNA sequence: TGTGCCAGCAGCTTAGTGGGGACAGGGGTCTACGAGCAGTACTTC.

This clonotype was detected only a few times. CDR3 bases: TGCGCCAGCAGCTACCCGGGACAGGAACCCGAAGCTTTCTTT. Translated, it gives CASSYPGQEPEAFF. V usage is TRBV5-1 and J usage is TRBJ1-1; 8 nucleotides line up with TRBD1. The germline gives CDR1 SGHRS, CDR2 YFSETQ. This CDR3 is built from 14 residues. V trimming: 3 bases; J trimming: 8 bases; junction bases outside the gene matches: 9.

The chain couples TRBV20-1 to TRBJ1-1; the D gene is possibly TRBD1 (5 bases). Trimming left V 8 bases short and J 5 bases short, with 21 bases between. The CDR3 extends over 14 amino acids. Per the germline V gene, CDR1 is DFQATT and CDR2 is SNEGSKA (reference sequence). The CDR3 sequence is CSFPRQGLRTEAFF. The CDR3 coding sequence is TGCAGTTTCCCTCGTCAGGGACTCAGAACTGAAGCTTTCTTT.

V is TRBV7-8 and J is TRBJ2-5; TRBD2 matches 8 bases. The CDR3 runs to 14 residues. Germline V lookup: CDR1 SGHVS, CDR2 FQNEAQ. Germline trimming cut 6 bases from V and 6 bases from J; bases unmatched to any gene: 9. The chain's CDR3 is CASSISGTKQTQYF. The CDR3 nucleotides read TGTGCCAGCAGTATTAGCGGGACAAAGCAGACCCAGTACTTC. The whole variable domain, remainder taken from reference TRBV7-8 and TRBJ2-5, is GAGVSQSPRYKVAKRGQDVALRCDPISGHVSLFWYQQALGQGPEFLTYFQNEAQLDKSGLPSDRFFAERPEGSVSTLKIQRTQQEDSAVYLCASSISGTKQTQYFGPGTRLLVL.

This clonotype was counted many times. V gene TRBV7-2 combines with J gene TRBJ2-5; unclear D gene. V dropped 1 base and J dropped 2 bases, with 11 bases sitting between them. The CDR3 runs to 15 residues. CDR1 is SGHTA, CDR2 FQGNSA, per germline. Here the CDR3 reads CASSLDLRTQETQYF. The CDR3 bases are TGTGCCAGCAGCTTAGATTTAAGAACTCAAGAGACCCAGTACTTC.

This clonotype was seen a handful of times. The chain employs TRBV11-1 and TRBJ2-7, with TRBD2 identical over 8 bases. V shed 5 bases and J 1 base; nucleotides not matched to a gene: 4. The CDR3 is 14 residues long. Germline V CDR1 and CDR2: SGHAT, FQDESV (reference sequence). This CDR3 is CASSPRGGSYEQYF. The CDR3 DNA follows: TGTGCCAGCAGCCCCCGGGGGGGATCCTACGAGCAGTACTTC.

The chain recombines TRBV6-1 with TRBJ1-5, with a possible D match to TRBD1 (5 bases). The CDR3 has 17 amino acids. The V and J ends lost 8 bases and 0 bases respectively, with 20 bases between them. Germline V gene data show CDR1 as MNHNS and CDR2 as SASEGT. The CDR3 DNA reads as TGTGCCAGCTCTTTGTTAGGGGTCTCTTATAGCAATCAGCCCCAGCATTTT. Protein sequence: CASSLLGVSYSNQPQHF.

The chain joins TRBV7-2 to TRBJ2-1; 7 bases line up with TRBD2. The CDR3 is 15 amino acids. Germline values: CDR1 SGHTA, CDR2 FQGNSA. J gave up 5 bases and V 1 base, and 5 bases lay outside the gene matches. The CDR3 nucleotides are TGTGCCAGCAGCTTAGAACGGGAGGCGAACAATGAGCAGTTCTTC. Protein product: CASSLEREANNEQFF.

The rearrangement links TRBV19 to TRBJ2-7; D is possibly TRBD1 (6 bases). V was clipped by 5 bases and J by 1 base, with 12 bases between them. The CDR3 totals 14 residues. CDR1 and CDR2 from the germline V gene are LNHDA and SQIVND (reference sequence). The chain's CDR3 is CASSPTGQSYEQYF. For the CDR3, the DNA is TGTGCCAGTAGTCCAACCGGACAGTCCTACGAGCAGTACTTC.

This clonotype was seen only a few times. The V gene is TRBV27, the J gene TRBJ2-3; D is perhaps TRBD1 or TRBD2 (5 bases each). Germline CDR1 and CDR2: MNHEY and SMNVEV (reference sequence). CDR3 length: 15 amino acids. The V end lost 6 bases, the J end lost 2 bases, and 15 bases lay between the germline ends. The CDR3 spells CASRGEAVYTDTQYF. CDR3 nucleotide sequence: TGTGCCAGCAGAGGGGAAGCGGTCTACACAGATACGCAGTATTTT.

The CDR3 sequence: CASSLAGPGYEQYF. In nucleotides, the CDR3 is TGTGCCAGCAGCTTAGCGGGGCCCGGCTACGAGCAGTACTTC. The rearrangement joins TRBV7-8 to TRBJ2-7; TRBD1 might be the D (5 bases). Per germline, CDR1 SGHVS and CDR2 FQNEAQ. This CDR3 has 14 amino acids. The V and J ends lost 0 bases and 3 bases respectively, with 9 bases between them.

V and J are TRBV4-1 and TRBJ1-5; no clear D. CDR3 length: 13 residues. Trimming removed 2 bases from V and 6 bases from J, with 8 bases in between. Germline CDR1 reads MGHRA; CDR2 reads YSYEKL. The CDR3 spells CASSQFAGQPQHF. For the CDR3, the DNA is TGCGCCAGCAGCCAATTTGCCGGTCAGCCCCAGCATTTT.

This rearrangement joins TRBV5-1 to TRBJ1-1; TRBD1 matches 10 bases. Germline V gene data show CDR1 as SGHRS and CDR2 as YFSETQ. This CDR3 comprises 13 residues. V was clipped by 3 bases and J by 7 bases; unmatched bases: 3. The CDR3 reads CASSSGQGFEAFF. In DNA form, the CDR3 reads TGCGCCAGCAGCTCGGGACAGGGGTTTGAAGCTTTCTTT.

J is TRBJ2-5 and V is TRBV5-6; D could derive from TRBD1 or TRBD2 (5 bases each). Germline V CDR1 and CDR2: SGHDT, YYEEEE. The CDR3 length is 16 residues. With 2 bases removed from V and 3 bases from J, the gap between germline ends came to 17 bases. CDR3: CASSLRRGGTEETQYF. DNA for the CDR3: TGTGCCAGCAGCTTACGTCGGGGCGGAACCGAAGAGACCCAGTACTTC.

The gene calls are TRBV3-1 and TRBJ2-5; tentatively, D is TRBD2 (5 bases). The CDR3 loop spans 15 amino acids. Germline values: CDR1 LGHDT, CDR2 YNNKEL (reference sequence). V lost 0 bases, J lost 5 bases, and 13 bases lay in between. In DNA, the CDR3 is TGTGCCAGCAGCCAAGATCCAGGCCCGGGGGAGACCCAGTACTTC. This gives the protein CASSQDPGPGETQYF.